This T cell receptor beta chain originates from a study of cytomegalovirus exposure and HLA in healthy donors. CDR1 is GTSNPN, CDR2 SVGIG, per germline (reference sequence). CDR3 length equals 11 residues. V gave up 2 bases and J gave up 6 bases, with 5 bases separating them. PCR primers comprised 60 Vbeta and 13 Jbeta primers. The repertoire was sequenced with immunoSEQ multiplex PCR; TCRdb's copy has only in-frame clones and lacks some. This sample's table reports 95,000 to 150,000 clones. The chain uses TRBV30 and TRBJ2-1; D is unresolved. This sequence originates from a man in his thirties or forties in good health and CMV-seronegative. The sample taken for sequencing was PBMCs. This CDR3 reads CAWSLINEQFF. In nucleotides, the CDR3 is TGTGCCTGGAGTCTAATCAATGAGCAGTTCTTC. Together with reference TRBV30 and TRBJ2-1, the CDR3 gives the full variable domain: SQTIHQWPATLVQPVGSPLSLECTVEGTSNPNLYWYRQAAGRGLQLLFYSVGIGQISSEVPQNLSASRPQDRQFILSSKKLLLSDSGFYLCAWSLINEQFFGPGTRLTVL.